This T cell receptor beta chain is drawn from a study of T cells in Graves' hyperthyroidism and ophthalmopathy. Study-wide background: Once the initial diagnosis was made, peripheral blood was obtained before any treatment. Study findings and constraints: Peripheral blood also featured most of the thyroid clonotypes expanded above 0.001.

Stable hyperthyroidism: no ophthalmopathy progression over 18 months of follow-up. Exclusion criteria comprised uncontrolled infection, other autoimmune disease, pregnancy or lactation. There are 15 residues in the CDR3. Germline V gene lookup returns CDR1 SGHTA and CDR2 FQGTGA. Unmatched junction bases numbered 8, after V lost 6 bases and J lost 6 bases. There were TCR beta CDR3 regions amplified from RNA transcripts. RT-PCR in the first round (using the HTBI primer set) targeted the TCR CDR3. MiXCR, applied by TCRdb to the multiplex PCR reads, yields one record per CDR3 protein. The table lists fewer than 110,000 distinct CDR3 sequences, 16% of them singletons. On this clonotype itself: The antigen remains undetermined.

The receptor was derived from a woman aged 50 to 65 with Graves' hyperthyroidism. V is TRBV7-3 and J is TRBJ2-2, with 9 positions matching TRBD1. The sample taken for sequencing was blood. The CDR3 sequence: CASSTGTGFAGELFF. The DNA for the CDR3 is TGTGCCAGCAGTACCGGGACAGGGTTTGCCGGGGAGCTGTTTTTT. Full variable domain (remainder filled in from reference TRBV7-3 and TRBJ2-2): GAGVSQTPSNKVTEKGKYVELRCDPISGHTALYWYRQSLGQGPEFLIYFQGTGAADDSGLPNDRFFAVRPEGSVSTLKIQRTERGDSAVYLCASSTGTGFAGELFFGEGSRLTVL.